The source of this T cell receptor beta chain is a study of T cells in Graves' hyperthyroidism and ophthalmopathy. Study results and caveats: Model predictions of ophthalmopathy came a median about 6.3 months before onset. Patients with ophthalmopathy were separated from those with stable hyperthyroidism by a 13 V-J model.

TCR beta CDR3 sequences were amplified from RNA transcripts. Using the HTBI primer set, a first-round RT-PCR was run on the TCR CDR3. TCRdb passed the multiplex PCR reads through MiXCR, listing each CDR3 protein once. The sample yields hundreds of thousands of distinct CDR3 sequences, around 45% seen once. With V trimmed by 1 base and J by 6 bases, 2 bases remained unmatched. This CDR3 has 13 residues. Germline CDR1 is LNHNV and CDR2 is YYDKDF (reference sequence). Of note for this clonotype: The antigen remains unidentified.

The diagnoses drew upon clinical symptoms, serum thyroxine and TRAb, thyroid ultrasound and orbital computed tomography. Sequenced: peripheral blood or thyroid tissue (not recorded which). The J gene is TRBJ2-7, the V gene TRBV15; 8 positions match TRBD1. The origin of this receptor is a young woman with Graves' hyperthyroidism. The CDR3 spells CATSRGTGSEQYF. The CDR3 coding sequence is TGTGCCACCAGCAGAGGGACAGGGAGCGAGCAGTACTTC.